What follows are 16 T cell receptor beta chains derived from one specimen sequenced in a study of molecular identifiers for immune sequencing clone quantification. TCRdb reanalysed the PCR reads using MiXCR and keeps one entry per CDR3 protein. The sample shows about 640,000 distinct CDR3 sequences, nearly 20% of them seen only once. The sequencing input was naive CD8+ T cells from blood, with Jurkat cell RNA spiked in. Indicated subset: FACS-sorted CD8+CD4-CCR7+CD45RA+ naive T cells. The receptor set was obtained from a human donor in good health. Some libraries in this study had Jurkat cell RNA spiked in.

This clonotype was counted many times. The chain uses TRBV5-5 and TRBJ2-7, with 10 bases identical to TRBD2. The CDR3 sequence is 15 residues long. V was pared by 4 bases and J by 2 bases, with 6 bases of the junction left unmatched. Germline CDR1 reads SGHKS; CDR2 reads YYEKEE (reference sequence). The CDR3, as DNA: TGTGCCAGCAGCCCCGGACTAGCGGAACCCTACGAGCAGTACTTC. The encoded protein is CASSPGLAEPYEQYF.

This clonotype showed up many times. CDR3 nucleotides: TGTGCCAGCAGTTACTCTGCTGGGACAGGGGGCGCTTCTGGGGCCAACGTCCTGACTTTC. Its protein product is CASSYSAGTGGASGANVLTF. This sequence joins TRBV6-2 or TRBV6-3 and TRBJ2-6; 12 nucleotides line up with TRBD1. CDR1 is MNHEY and CDR2 is SVGEGT in the germline V gene. With 0 bases clipped from V and 1 base from J, the junction kept 7 bases outside the gene matches. The CDR3 spans 20 residues.

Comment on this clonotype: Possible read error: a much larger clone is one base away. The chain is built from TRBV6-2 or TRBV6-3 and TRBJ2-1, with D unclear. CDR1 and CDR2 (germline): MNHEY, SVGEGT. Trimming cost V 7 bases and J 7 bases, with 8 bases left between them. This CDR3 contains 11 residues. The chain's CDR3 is CASIIGNEQFF. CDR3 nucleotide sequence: TGTGCCAGCATCATCGGAAATGAGCAGTTCTTC.

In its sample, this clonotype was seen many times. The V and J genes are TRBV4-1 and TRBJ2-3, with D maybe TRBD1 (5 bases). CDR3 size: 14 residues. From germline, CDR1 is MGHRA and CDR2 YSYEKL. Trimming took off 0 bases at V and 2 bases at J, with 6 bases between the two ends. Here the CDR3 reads CASSQDGATDTQYF. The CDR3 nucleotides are TGCGCCAGCAGCCAAGATGGGGCCACAGATACGCAGTATTTT.

CDR3 coding DNA: TGTGCCAGCAGCCAAGGTTTTAGCGGGAGGGCATCGGGAGAGCAGTACTTC. It yields the protein CASSQGFSGRASGEQYF. The chain couples TRBV14 to TRBJ2-7; 11 positions match TRBD2. This CDR3 contains 17 residues. V shed 1 base, J shed 7 bases, and the junction held 12 bases outside the gene matches. Germline loops: CDR1 SGHDN, CDR2 FVKESK. The full variable domain, completed using reference TRBV14 and TRBJ2-7, is EAGVTQFPSHSVIEKGQTVTLRCDPISGHDNLYWYRRVMGKEIKFLLHFVKESKQDESGMPNNRFLAERTGGTYSTLKVQPAELEDSGVYFCASSQGFSGRASGEQYFGPGTRLTVT.

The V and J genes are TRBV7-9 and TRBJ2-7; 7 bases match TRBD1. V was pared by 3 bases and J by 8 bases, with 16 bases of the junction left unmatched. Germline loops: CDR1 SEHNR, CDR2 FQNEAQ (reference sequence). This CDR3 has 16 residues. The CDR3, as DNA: TGTGCCAGCAGCTTGCCCGCCGAGGGGGCGAGGAACAAGCAGTACTTC. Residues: CASSLPAEGARNKQYF. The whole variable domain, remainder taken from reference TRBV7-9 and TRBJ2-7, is DTGVSQNPRHKITKRGQNVTFRCDPISEHNRLYWYRQTLGQGPEFLTYFQNEAQLEKSRLLSDRFSAERPKGSFSTLEIQRTEQGDSAMYLCASSLPAEGARNKQYFGPGTRLTVT.

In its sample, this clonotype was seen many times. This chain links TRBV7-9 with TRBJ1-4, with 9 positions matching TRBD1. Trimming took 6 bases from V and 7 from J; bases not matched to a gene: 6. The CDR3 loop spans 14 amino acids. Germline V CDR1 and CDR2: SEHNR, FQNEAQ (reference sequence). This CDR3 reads CASRGGQGPEKLFF. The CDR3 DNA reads TGTGCCAGCAGGGGGGGACAGGGTCCTGAAAAACTGTTTTTT. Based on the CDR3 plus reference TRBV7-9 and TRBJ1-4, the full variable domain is DTGVSQNPRHKITKRGQNVTFRCDPISEHNRLYWYRQTLGQGPEFLTYFQNEAQLEKSRLLSDRFSAERPKGSFSTLEIQRTEQGDSAMYLCASRGGQGPEKLFFGSGTQLSVL.

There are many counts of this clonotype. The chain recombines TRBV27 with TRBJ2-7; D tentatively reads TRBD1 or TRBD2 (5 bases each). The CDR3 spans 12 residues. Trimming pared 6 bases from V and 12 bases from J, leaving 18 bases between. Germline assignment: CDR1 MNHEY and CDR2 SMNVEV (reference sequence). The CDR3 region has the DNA TGTGCCAGCAGGGCCCCGGGGCCCAGGGTGTACTTC. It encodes CASRAPGPRVYF.

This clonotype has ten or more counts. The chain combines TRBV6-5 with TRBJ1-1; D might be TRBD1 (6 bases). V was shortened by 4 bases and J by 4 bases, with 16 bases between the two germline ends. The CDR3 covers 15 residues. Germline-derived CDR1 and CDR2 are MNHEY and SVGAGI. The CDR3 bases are TGTGCCAGCAGTTTCACAGAACAGGGTTTCACTGAAGCTTTCTTT. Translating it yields CASSFTEQGFTEAFF.

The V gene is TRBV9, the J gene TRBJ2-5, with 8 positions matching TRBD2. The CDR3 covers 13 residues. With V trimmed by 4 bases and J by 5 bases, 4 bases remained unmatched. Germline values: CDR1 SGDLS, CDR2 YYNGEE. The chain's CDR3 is CASSSGLVETQYF. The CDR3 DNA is TGTGCCAGCAGCTCGGGACTAGTCGAGACCCAGTACTTC.

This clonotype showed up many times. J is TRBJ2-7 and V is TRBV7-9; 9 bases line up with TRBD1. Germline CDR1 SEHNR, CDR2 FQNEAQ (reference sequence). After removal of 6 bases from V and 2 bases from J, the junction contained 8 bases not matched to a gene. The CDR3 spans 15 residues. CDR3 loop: CASRKTGGNTYEQYF. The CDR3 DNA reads TGTGCCAGCAGAAAGACAGGGGGTAACACCTACGAGCAGTACTTC.

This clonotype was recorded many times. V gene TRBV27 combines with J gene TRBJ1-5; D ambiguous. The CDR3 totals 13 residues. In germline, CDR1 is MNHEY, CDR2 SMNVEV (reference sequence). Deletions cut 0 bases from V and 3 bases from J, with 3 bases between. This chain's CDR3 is CASSLSANQPQHF. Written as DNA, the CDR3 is TGTGCCAGCAGTTTATCGGCCAATCAGCCCCAGCATTTT.

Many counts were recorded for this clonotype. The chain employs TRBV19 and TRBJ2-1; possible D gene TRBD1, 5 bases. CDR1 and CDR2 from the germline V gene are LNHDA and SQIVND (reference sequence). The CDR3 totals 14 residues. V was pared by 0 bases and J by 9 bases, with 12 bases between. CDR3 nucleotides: TGTGCCAGTAGTATAGATCAGGGTACCGGTGAGCAGTTCTTC. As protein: CASSIDQGTGEQFF.

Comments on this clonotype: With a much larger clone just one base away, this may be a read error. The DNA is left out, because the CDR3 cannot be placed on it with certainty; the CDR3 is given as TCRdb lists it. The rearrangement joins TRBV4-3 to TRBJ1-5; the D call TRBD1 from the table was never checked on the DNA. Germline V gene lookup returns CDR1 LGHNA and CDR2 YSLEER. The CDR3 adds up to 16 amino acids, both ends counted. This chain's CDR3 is CASSLMWGQGNQPQQF.

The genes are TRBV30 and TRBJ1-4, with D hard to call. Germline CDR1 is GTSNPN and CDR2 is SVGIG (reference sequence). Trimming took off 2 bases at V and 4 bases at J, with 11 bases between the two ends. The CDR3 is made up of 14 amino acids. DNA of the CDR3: TGTGCCTGGAGTCCGACCGTTTTTAATGAAAAACTGTTTTTT. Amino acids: CAWSPTVFNEKLFF. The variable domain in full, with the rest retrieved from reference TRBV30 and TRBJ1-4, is SQTIHQWPATLVQPVGSPLSLECTVEGTSNPNLYWYRQAAGRGLQLLFYSVGIGQISSEVPQNLSASRPQDRQFILSSKKLLLSDSGFYLCAWSPTVFNEKLFFGSGTQLSVL.

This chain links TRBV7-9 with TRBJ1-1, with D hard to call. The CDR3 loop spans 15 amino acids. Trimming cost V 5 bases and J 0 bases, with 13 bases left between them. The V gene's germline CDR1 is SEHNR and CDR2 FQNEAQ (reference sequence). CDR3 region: CASSPRADLNTEAFF. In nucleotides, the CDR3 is TGTGCCAGCAGCCCCCGGGCAGATTTGAACACTGAAGCTTTCTTT.